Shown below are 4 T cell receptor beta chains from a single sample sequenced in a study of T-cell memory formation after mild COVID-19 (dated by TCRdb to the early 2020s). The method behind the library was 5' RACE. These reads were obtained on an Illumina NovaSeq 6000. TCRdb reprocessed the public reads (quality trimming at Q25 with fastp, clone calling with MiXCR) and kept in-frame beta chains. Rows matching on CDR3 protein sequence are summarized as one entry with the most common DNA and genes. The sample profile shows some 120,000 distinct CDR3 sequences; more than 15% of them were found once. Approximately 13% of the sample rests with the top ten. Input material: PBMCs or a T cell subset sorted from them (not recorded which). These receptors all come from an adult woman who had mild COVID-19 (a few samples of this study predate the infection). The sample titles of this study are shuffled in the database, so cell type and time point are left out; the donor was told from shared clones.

The CDR3 loop is CASSLSGTSGNEQFF. The CDR3 DNA reads TGCGCCAGCAGCTTGTCCGGGACTAGCGGAAATGAGCAGTTCTTC. The J gene is TRBJ2-1, the V gene TRBV5-1, with 11 positions matching TRBD2. This CDR3 is 15 amino acids long. Germline CDR1 is SGHRS and CDR2 is YFSETQ. With 1 base clipped from V and 7 bases from J, the junction kept 4 bases outside the gene matches.

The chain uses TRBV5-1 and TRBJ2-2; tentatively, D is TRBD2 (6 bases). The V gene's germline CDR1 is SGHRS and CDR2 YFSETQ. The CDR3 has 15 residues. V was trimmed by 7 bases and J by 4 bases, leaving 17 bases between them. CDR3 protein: CASSSGGVSTGELFF. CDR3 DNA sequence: TGCGCCAGCTCCTCTGGCGGGGTTAGCACCGGGGAGCTGTTTTTT.

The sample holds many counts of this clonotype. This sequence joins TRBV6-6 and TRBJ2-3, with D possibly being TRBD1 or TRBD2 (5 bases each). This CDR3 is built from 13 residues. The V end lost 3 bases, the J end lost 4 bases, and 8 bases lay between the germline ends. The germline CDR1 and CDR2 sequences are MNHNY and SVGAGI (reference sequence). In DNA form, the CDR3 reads TGTGCCAGCAGTTATGGGGGATCAGATACGCAGTATTTT. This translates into CASSYGGSDTQYF.

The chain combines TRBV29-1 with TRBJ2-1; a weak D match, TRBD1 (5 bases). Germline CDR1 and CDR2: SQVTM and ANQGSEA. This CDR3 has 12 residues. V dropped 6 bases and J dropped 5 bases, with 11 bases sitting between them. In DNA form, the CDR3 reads TGCAGCGTCCCAGGGTGGAACAATGAGCAGTTCTTC. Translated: CSVPGWNNEQFF.